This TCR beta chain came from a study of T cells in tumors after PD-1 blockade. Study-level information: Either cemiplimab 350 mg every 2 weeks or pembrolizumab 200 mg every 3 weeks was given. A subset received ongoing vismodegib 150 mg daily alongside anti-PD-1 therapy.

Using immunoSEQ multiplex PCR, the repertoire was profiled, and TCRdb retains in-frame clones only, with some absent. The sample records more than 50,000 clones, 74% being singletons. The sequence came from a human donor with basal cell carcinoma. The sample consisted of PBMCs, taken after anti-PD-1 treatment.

CDR3 region: CAISDSTGRYGYTF. The CDR3 DNA sequence: TGTGCCATCAGTGACTCTACAGGGCGCTATGGCTACACCTTC. The rearrangement links TRBV10-3 to TRBJ1-2; D perhaps matches TRBD1 (6 bases). Trimming stripped 3 bases from V and 4 bases from J, with 12 bases between. This CDR3 comprises 14 residues. Germline lookup yields CDR1 ENHRY and CDR2 SYGVKD.